This TCR beta chain is from a study of shared clonotypes between healthy human individuals. The length of the CDR3 is 17 residues. Germline values: CDR1 LNHNV, CDR2 YYDKDF (reference sequence). V was shortened by 2 bases and J by 5 bases, with 18 bases between the two germline ends. Recent acute infections and vaccinations were absent in the healthy HIV-negative adult donors. Sequencing used immunoSEQ multiplex PCR; TCRdb keeps in-frame clones, though not all of them. The sample has over 1.4 million clones; approximately 97% are singletons. The receptor was isolated from a man aged 25 to 40 in good health. The sequenced sample was naive CD4+ T cells sorted from blood. Stated subset: CD45RA+ positively selected. The chain is built from TRBV15 and TRBJ1-4; possibly TRBD1 for D (5 bases). Written as DNA, the CDR3 is TGTGCCACCAGCAGACCACCAGACTGGGGCTGGAATGAAAAACTGTTTTTT. This encodes CATSRPPDWGWNEKLFF.